The 8 T cell receptor beta chains presented below share a single source sample, sequenced in a study of T cell responses to AZD1222 COVID-19 vaccine. This table comes from immunoSEQ multiplex PCR, and its TCRdb copy is limited to in-frame clones, with some not included. The data show around 80,000 clones, roughly nine tenths seen once. Sequenced here: peripheral blood, sampled on day 0 of AZD1222 vaccination. Source of these receptors: an adult in good health.

The chain combines TRBV4-3 with TRBJ1-2, with D possibly TRBD1 on 5 matching bases. Germline V lookup: CDR1 LGHNA, CDR2 YSLEER. This CDR3 contains 17 residues. V dropped 0 bases and J dropped 4 bases, with 18 bases sitting between them. CDR3 sequence reads: CASSQDGSGPLRYGYTF. The CDR3 DNA sequence: TGCGCCAGCAGCCAAGATGGGTCAGGGCCCCTACGCTATGGCTACACCTTC.

This chain joins TRBV28 and TRBJ1-1; unclear D gene. Germline assignment: CDR1 MDHEN and CDR2 SYDVKM. The CDR3 spans 14 residues. V was trimmed by 5 bases and J by 4 bases, leaving 14 bases between them. The CDR3 region is CASSRALGATEAFF. The CDR3 DNA follows: TGTGCCAGCAGTCGAGCCCTTGGCGCCACTGAAGCTTTCTTT.

V is TRBV10-3 and J is TRBJ1-2; no definite D call. V lost 8 bases to trimming and J lost 1 base, with 5 bases between them. This CDR3 is 11 amino acids long. Per germline, CDR1 ENHRY and CDR2 SYGVKD. The CDR3 DNA reads as TGTGCCATCGGGGATAACTATGGCTACACCTTC. This translates into CAIGDNYGYTF.

This clone has a handful of counts. V usage is TRBV12-1 and J usage is TRBJ2-1; the D call TRBD2 from the table was never checked on the DNA. TRBV12-1 is a pseudogene locus. The CDR3 loop spans 15 amino acids. The CDR3 DNA sequence: TGTGCCAGCAGCGTAACTAGCGGGGGTTGTAATGAGCAGTTCTTC. Translating gives CASSVTSGGCNEQFF.

On this clone: Different DNA sequences within this sample yield the same CDR3. The CDR3, as DNA: TGTGCCAGCAGTTTTGGTAGGAACACTGAAGCTTTCTTT. Protein product: CASSFGRNTEAFF. This sequence joins TRBV12-3 or TRBV12-4 and TRBJ1-1; D uncertain. The V gene lost 3 bases and the J gene lost 1 base, with 6 bases spanning the gap. CDR3 length: 13 amino acids.

This sequence joins TRBV5-6 and TRBJ1-1; 8 positions agree with TRBD1. V lost 5 bases to trimming and J lost 1 base; unmatched junction nucleotides: 10. Germline loops: CDR1 SGHDT, CDR2 YYEEEE. The CDR3 extends over 16 amino acids. The CDR3 DNA sequence: TGTGCCAGCAGTCTTACAGGGGGTCTCGGGAACACTGAAGCTTTCTTT. Its protein is CASSLTGGLGNTEAFF.

The chain couples TRBV19 to TRBJ2-6; the D is unclear. Trimming took off 8 bases at V and 0 bases at J, with 5 bases between the two ends. This CDR3 contains 13 residues. Per germline, CDR1 LNHDA and CDR2 SQIVND (reference sequence). The CDR3 DNA reads TGTGCCAGTCGCCTCTCTGGGGCCAACGTCCTGACTTTC. Translated: CASRLSGANVLTF.

Remarks on this clone: The junction does not match germline at one end; this may be a read error. V is TRBV7-7 and J is TRBJ2-3, with TRBD2 matching over 13 bases. Germline CDR1 SSHAT, CDR2 FNYEAQ (reference sequence). This CDR3 has 17 residues. Here the CDR3 DNA reads TGTGCTAGCAGCTTAGGCGGACTAGCGGGGGGCACAGATACGCAGTATTTT. Its translation: CASSLGGLAGGTDTQYF.